A selection of T cell receptor beta chains follows, all from one sample in a study of T-cell memory formation after mild COVID-19. TCRdb ran MiXCR on the 5' RACE reads and lists one entry per CDR3 protein. This table holds around 300,000 distinct CDR3 sequences, around 17% found once. Sequenced input: PBMCs or a T cell subset sorted from them (not recorded which). The receptor source for this set is a young man who had mild COVID-19 (a few samples of this study predate the infection). Cell type and time point are not known. The CDR3 runs from the conserved cysteine through the conserved F or W.

V: TRBV2; J: TRBJ2-3; CDR3: CASSMASEADTQYF
V: TRBV12-3/TRBV12-4; J: TRBJ2-6; CDR3: CASSTNSGANVLTF
V: TRBV7-8; J: TRBJ1-1; CDR3: CASSPLMNTEAFF
V: TRBV4-3; J: TRBJ2-3; CDR3: CASSQASGGVNTQYF
V: TRBV6-4; J: TRBJ2-1; CDR3: CATSTSGLYNEQFF
V: TRBV7-9; J: TRBJ2-3; CDR3: CASSPAAPEVTDTQYF
V: TRBV20-1; J: TRBJ2-2; CDR3: CSARKPGRNTGELFF
V: TRBV7-9; J: TRBJ1-2; CDR3: CASSFVGQGPSYGYTF
V: TRBV2; J: TRBJ1-1; CDR3: CASSEGGYTEAFF
V: TRBV29-1; J: TRBJ1-6; CDR3: CSARWGPGNSPLHF
V: TRBV12-3/TRBV12-4; J: TRBJ2-1; CDR3: CASSLLWGDPNEQFF
V: TRBV6-5; J: TRBJ2-3; CDR3: CASSVTDLTDTQYF
V: TRBV6-1; J: TRBJ2-3; CDR3: CASRETSLLTVYTDTQYF
V: TRBV5-4; J: TRBJ1-2; CDR3: CASSLAGGVGFDGYTF
V: TRBV4-3; J: TRBJ1-1; CDR3: CASSRVEQGNEAFF
V: TRBV4-3; J: TRBJ2-5; CDR3: CASSPRGGETQYF
V: TRBV20-1; J: TRBJ2-3; CDR3: CAGTSGGSRTDMQYF
V: TRBV9; J: TRBJ1-5; CDR3: CASSLGGAYSQPQHF
V: TRBV12-3/TRBV12-4; J: TRBJ2-3; CDR3: CASSTRRGADTQYF
V: TRBV5-1; J: TRBJ2-5; CDR3: CASSFYGESGKTQYF
V: TRBV7-9; J: TRBJ1-4; CDR3: CASSSTLGTVGNEKLFF
V: TRBV5-1; J: TRBJ2-5; CDR3: CASSGTYPPGGTQYF
V: TRBV7-2; J: TRBJ1-2; CDR3: CATLGGHYGYTF
V: TRBV3-1; J: TRBJ1-6; CDR3: CASSRQTLGSPLHF
V: TRBV27; J: TRBJ2-1; CDR3: CASSNTLGTWEQFF
V: TRBV7-2; J: TRBJ1-4; CDR3: CASSLTSPGTGGDEKLFF
V: TRBV7-2; J: TRBJ2-5; CDR3: CASRDRETQCF
V: TRBV7-2; J: TRBJ2-2; CDR3: CASSFRTNTGELFF
V: TRBV21-1; J: TRBJ2-1; CDR3: CASTPHASGGFSNEQFF
V: TRBV7-9; J: TRBJ2-1; CDR3: CASSLGSRDRVPEQFF
V: TRBV4-3; J: TRBJ1-1; CDR3: CASSQDRILSSEAFF
V: TRBV5-5; J: TRBJ2-5; CDR3: CASSLDRGRTLYQETQYF
V: TRBV3-1; J: TRBJ2-3; CDR3: CASSQVPGQGSNTQYF
V: TRBV2; J: TRBJ2-5; CDR3: CASSRGEQETQYF
V: TRBV3-1; J: TRBJ2-7; CDR3: CASSHTSYEQYF
V: TRBV5-1; J: TRBJ2-3; CDR3: CASSPGFGGLTDTQYF
V: TRBV6-1; J: TRBJ2-7; CDR3: CASMMIPLAYEQYF
V: TRBV7-3; J: TRBJ2-5; CDR3: CASSNGGAGQTQYF
V: TRBV7-3; J: TRBJ2-2; CDR3: CASSPGSNTGELFF
V: TRBV20-1; J: TRBJ2-3; CDR3: CSADAGSDTQYF
V: TRBV5-1; J: TRBJ1-1; CDR3: CASGDRAGNTEAFF
V: TRBV5-1; J: TRBJ1-1; CDR3: CASSSRDPGTEAFF
V: TRBV7-2; J: TRBJ1-5; CDR3: CASSPWTDQPQHF
V: TRBV20-1; J: TRBJ2-3; CDR3: CSARGRVSTDTQYF
V: TRBV5-6; J: TRBJ2-1; CDR3: CASTSFGLNNNEQFF
V: TRBV4-3; J: TRBJ1-1; CDR3: CASSPPGPVTEAFF
V: TRBV6-2/TRBV6-3; J: TRBJ1-1; CDR3: CASSYRLTRRDTEAFF
V: TRBV11-2; J: TRBJ2-1; CDR3: CASSFAARGQGYNEQFF
V: TRBV20-1; J: TRBJ2-7; CDR3: CSARASGSYEQYF
V: TRBV28; J: TRBJ1-2; CDR3: CASSFKGRGYTF
V: TRBV5-6; J: TRBJ2-1; CDR3: CASSLANGNEQFF
V: TRBV5-1; J: TRBJ2-7; CDR3: CASSRGNEQYF
V: TRBV7-8; J: TRBJ2-4; CDR3: CASSSRFGQGAKNIQYF
V: TRBV5-1; J: TRBJ2-1; CDR3: CASRPTGGSSYNEQFF
V: TRBV7-6; J: TRBJ2-1; CDR3: CASSQLPSGANNEQFF
V: TRBV5-1; J: TRBJ2-3; CDR3: CASSSTGRTSTDTQYF
V: TRBV5-1; J: TRBJ2-5; CDR3: CASSPRDSGETQYF
V: TRBV19; J: TRBJ1-1; CDR3: CASSMGQPNTEAFF
V: TRBV4-2; J: TRBJ2-3; CDR3: CASSQETLAPPKDTQYF
V: TRBV2; J: TRBJ2-5; CDR3: CASSELTQGTQYF